Each of the 20 T cell receptor beta chains below was sequenced from the same sample in a study of beta chain features in type 1 diabetes. Their recognized antigens are unknown. Notes on the study in general: TCRB CDR3s from Type 1 diabetes patients were moderately but significantly shorter in all four CD4+ subsets.

Isolated RNA was reverse transcribed in full, so expressed TCRB transcripts were sequenced. The table came from immunoSEQ multiplex PCR; TCRdb's copy has only in-frame clones and leaves some out. The data contain hundreds of thousands of clones, more than 13% of them singletons. Sequencing was carried out using naive CD4+ T cells from blood. The source of these receptors is a man aged 18 to 29 with type 1 diabetes.

Comments on this clone: Germline and junction disagree at one end, which may indicate a read error. The V and J genes are TRBV7-9 and TRBJ2-4; TRBD2 matches at 11 bases. Germline V gene sequence: CDR1 SEHNR, CDR2 FQNEAQ (reference sequence). The CDR3 runs 14 residues. CDR3 loop: CASSSSELAGAIHF. In nucleotides, the CDR3 is TGTGCCAGCAGCTCCTCAGAACTAGCGGGAGCGATACACTTC.

This clone came up a few times. The rearrangement joins TRBV30 to TRBJ2-2; 7 bases are shared with TRBD2. Germline V gene sequence: CDR1 GTSNPN, CDR2 SVGIG (reference sequence). The CDR3 runs 16 residues. V shed 0 bases, J shed 1 base, and the junction held 5 bases outside the gene matches. For the CDR3, the DNA is TGTGCCTGGAGTGTATGGAGCGGGGTGAACACCGGGGAGCTGTTTTTT. Translated, it gives CAWSVWSGVNTGELFF.

For this clone: This sample includes further DNA sequences coding for the same CDR3. The chain has TRBV30 and TRBJ2-7, with 7 bases that match TRBD1. Losses at the gene ends were 0 bases for V and 3 bases for J; bases not matched to a gene: 2. The CDR3 has 13 residues. Germline CDR1 reads GTSNPN; CDR2 reads SVGIG (reference sequence). The CDR3 is CAWSVDRDYEQYF. The CDR3 DNA sequence: TGTGCCTGGAGTGTTGACAGGGACTACGAGCAGTACTTC.

This sequence joins TRBV28 and TRBJ1-1, with D uncertain. The CDR3 extends over 13 amino acids. V lost 5 bases, J lost 3 bases, and 10 bases lay in between. CDR1 is MDHEN and CDR2 is SYDVKM in the germline V gene. CDR3 sequence (DNA): TGTGCCAGCAGTCGAGCTGCGGACACTGAAGCTTTCTTT. Protein sequence: CASSRAADTEAFF.

The CDR3 is CASKLEGGPYNEQFF. The CDR3 coding sequence is TGTGCCAGCAAACTAGAAGGCGGGCCCTACAATGAGCAGTTCTTC. This chain uses TRBV11-1 with TRBJ2-1, with D perhaps matching TRBD2 (5 bases). Trimming shortened V by 7 bases and J by 2 bases, and 15 bases separated the two germline ends. CDR1 is SGHAT, CDR2 FQDESV, per germline (reference sequence). This CDR3 is 15 amino acids long.

This clone came up a few times. CDR3 DNA: TGTGCCAGCAGCATTACAGGGCTGGTAGACATTCAGTACTTC. This gives the protein CASSITGLVDIQYF. This sequence joins TRBV7-2 and TRBJ2-4, with TRBD1 as a possible D gene (6 bases). V shed 5 bases and J shed 8 bases, with 16 bases lying between them. The V gene's germline CDR1 is SGHTA and CDR2 FQGNSA. The CDR3 is 14 amino acids.

The chain carries TRBV7-2 and TRBJ1-4; 7 bases align to TRBD1. V dropped 3 bases and J dropped 8; count of bases not matched to a gene: 6. The CDR3 spans 14 residues. CDR1 is SGHTA, CDR2 FQGNSA, per germline. CDR3 in amino acids: CASSLNTGVEKLFF. The DNA for the CDR3 is TGTGCCAGCAGCTTGAACACAGGGGTCGAAAAACTGTTTTTT.

In this sample, this clone turned up a few times. V usage is TRBV28 and J usage is TRBJ2-3; D may be TRBD1 (6 bases). The CDR3 has 17 residues. V lost 3 bases and J 0 bases, leaving 16 bases between the germline ends. Germline V gene sequence: CDR1 MDHEN, CDR2 SYDVKM. The CDR3 DNA sequence: TGTGCCAGCAGTTTTTTTGTCAGGGGAATTAGCACAGATACGCAGTATTTT. This translates into CASSFFVRGISTDTQYF.

The chain recombines TRBV18 with TRBJ1-6; possible D gene TRBD1, 5 bases. Germline CDR1 is KGHSH and CDR2 is LQKENI. CDR3 length: 15 amino acids. V was cut by 3 bases and J by 2 bases, with 8 bases left in between. CDR3 sequence: CASSPPGPYNSPLHF. CDR3 sequence (DNA): TGTGCCAGCTCACCTCCGGGGCCCTATAATTCACCCCTCCACTTT.

There are a few counts of this clone. The V and J genes are TRBV6-6 and TRBJ2-7, with D possibly TRBD2 on 6 matching bases. Germline V gene sequence: CDR1 MNHNY, CDR2 SVGAGI (reference sequence). The CDR3 runs 14 residues. The V end was cut by 2 bases, the J end by 4 bases, with 12 bases between. The CDR3 DNA reads as TGTGCCAGCAGTTACGGGCGGGAAGCATACGAGCAGTACTTC. This translates into CASSYGREAYEQYF.

The V gene is TRBV7-9, the J gene TRBJ2-3, with 10 bases identical to TRBD1. CDR1 is SEHNR and CDR2 is FQNEAQ in the germline V gene (reference sequence). This CDR3 has 14 residues. V shed 5 bases and J 3 bases; nucleotides not matched to a gene: 2. The CDR3 reads CASSRQGATDTQYF. The CDR3 DNA reads as TGTGCCAGCAGCCGACAGGGGGCTACAGATACGCAGTATTTT. Variable domain in full (rest from reference TRBV7-9 and TRBJ2-3): DTGVSQNPRHKITKRGQNVTFRCDPISEHNRLYWYRQTLGQGPEFLTYFQNEAQLEKSRLLSDRFSAERPKGSFSTLEIQRTEQGDSAMYLCASSRQGATDTQYFGPGTRLTVL.

Worth noting for this clone: Other DNA sequences in this specimen translate into the identical CDR3. This rearrangement joins TRBV7-2 to TRBJ2-2; D gene unclear. V dropped 2 bases and J dropped 5 bases, with 3 bases sitting between them. Germline V gene sequence: CDR1 SGHTA, CDR2 FQGNSA. This CDR3 contains 12 residues. This CDR3 is CASSLPTGELFF. The CDR3 coding sequence is TGTGCCAGCAGCTTACCAACCGGGGAGCTGTTTTTT.

This clone turned up a few times. This chain joins TRBV7-9 and TRBJ2-7; D ambiguous. CDR3 length equals 12 residues. Germline loops: CDR1 SEHNR, CDR2 FQNEAQ (reference sequence). Trimming shortened V by 6 bases and J by 4 bases, and 10 bases separated the two germline ends. Here the CDR3 reads CASSVTGYEQYF. The CDR3 DNA follows: TGTGCCAGCAGTGTGACTGGGTACGAGCAGTACTTC.

The chain links TRBV5-1 to TRBJ2-7; 8 nucleotides agree with TRBD1. The CDR3 contains 15 residues. Per the germline V gene, CDR1 is SGHRS and CDR2 is YFSETQ. V shed 4 bases, J shed 4 bases, and the junction held 10 bases outside the gene matches. As DNA, the CDR3 is TGCGCCAGCAGCACGTCGGACAGGGCCCAGTACGAGCAGTACTTC. Its translation: CASSTSDRAQYEQYF.

A few counts support this clone. The rearrangement joins TRBV4-2 to TRBJ1-2; D might be TRBD1 (5 bases). CDR1 and CDR2 (germline): LGHNA, YNFKEQ. CDR3 length: 21 residues. V lost 1 base and J lost 1, with 28 bases in between. In nucleotides, the CDR3 is TGTGCCAGCAGCCAAGCAAAGCGCCCAGGAGGGGTACTCTACTTTAACTATGGCTACACCTTC. It translates to CASSQAKRPGGVLYFNYGYTF.

This chain connects TRBV7-9 to TRBJ1-2, with a possible D match to TRBD1 (6 bases). Trimming shortened V by 1 base and J by 8 bases, and 14 bases separated the two germline ends. The germline CDR1 and CDR2 sequences are SEHNR and FQNEAQ (reference sequence). The CDR3 consists of 14 residues. This CDR3 is CASSLVQGVLGYTF. DNA for the CDR3: TGTGCCAGCAGCTTAGTACAGGGAGTCCTAGGCTACACCTTC.

This rearrangement joins TRBV7-3 to TRBJ2-5; possibly TRBD1 for D (5 bases). Germline values: CDR1 SGHTA, CDR2 FQGTGA. This CDR3 is built from 14 residues. V lost 5 bases, J lost 4 bases, and 14 bases lay in between. The CDR3 DNA reads TGTGCCAGCAGCCCCCTCAGGGTTCCAGAGACCCAGTACTTC. This gives the protein CASSPLRVPETQYF.

This clone has only a few counts. The sample contains more than one DNA sequence encoding this CDR3. This sequence joins TRBV30 and TRBJ2-6; D remains unclear. Trimming left V 1 base short and J 0 bases short, with 7 bases between. Per the germline V gene, CDR1 is GTSNPN and CDR2 is SVGIG (reference sequence). CDR3 length equals 15 residues. The CDR3 sequence is CAWSGPSSGANVLTF. In DNA form, the CDR3 reads TGTGCCTGGAGTGGTCCGAGCTCTGGGGCCAACGTCCTGACTTTC.

This clone was observed a handful of times. The genes are TRBV21-1 and TRBJ2-7. TRBV21-1 counts as a pseudogene. This CDR3 spans 15 amino acids. DNA of the CDR3: TGTGCCAGCAGTTACCGTCTTAGCGGTGAGAGAGGGGGAGACTTC. Protein sequence: CASSYRLSGERGGDF.

V gene TRBV7-9 combines with J gene TRBJ1-1; D gene ambiguous. CDR1 is SEHNR, CDR2 FQNEAQ, per germline (reference sequence). This CDR3 comprises 12 residues. V lost 8 bases and J lost 1, with 8 bases in between. CDR3 protein: CASSIRNTEAFF. CDR3 sequence (DNA): TGTGCCAGCTCCATACGGAACACTGAAGCTTTCTTT.